The 21 T cell receptor beta chains presented below share a single source sample, sequenced in a study of blood T cell repertoires in COVID-19. Produced via immunoSEQ multiplex PCR; TCRdb's table is partial and in-frame only. The table has tens of thousands of clones, roughly four fifths seen once; the top ten hold roughly 7%. The sample comprised peripheral blood. The receptors here all came from a man between 35 and 55 years old with acute or convalescent COVID-19.

This clone was picked up one time. The gene calls are TRBV19 and TRBJ1-2; D is possibly TRBD1 (6 bases). Germline-derived CDR1 and CDR2 are LNHDA and SQIVND (reference sequence). The CDR3 sequence is 15 residues long. The V and J ends lost 1 base and 6 bases respectively, with 15 bases between them. CDR3 residues: CASSIGGTKGNGYTF. CDR3 nucleotides: TGTGCCAGTAGTATAGGTGGGACAAAAGGAAATGGCTACACCTTC.

V gene TRBV28 combines with J gene TRBJ1-6; D gene ambiguous. V shed 8 bases and J shed 0 bases, with 8 bases lying between them. CDR1 is MDHEN and CDR2 is SYDVKM in the germline V gene. This CDR3 comprises 14 residues. The CDR3 here is CASSGASYNSPLHF. Written as DNA, the CDR3 is TGTGCCAGCTCGGGAGCCTCCTATAATTCACCCCTCCACTTT.

The chain links TRBV7-9 to TRBJ1-6, with unresolved D. The CDR3 is 17 residues long. The V end was cut by 1 base, the J end by 5 bases, with 15 bases between. Germline V gene lookup returns CDR1 SEHNR and CDR2 FQNEAQ (reference sequence). The CDR3 here is CASSLDSGWRDNSPLHF. The DNA for the CDR3 is TGTGCCAGCAGCTTAGATTCGGGTTGGCGGGATAATTCACCCCTCCACTTT.

The J gene is TRBJ2-5, the V gene TRBV20-1; no firm D call. CDR3 length: 14 amino acids. Germline loops: CDR1 DFQATT, CDR2 SNEGSKA (reference sequence). Trimming took off 3 bases at V and 7 bases at J, with 18 bases between the two ends. The CDR3 bases are TGCAGTGCTAGTATGAGTTTTATCGGCGGGACCCAGTACTTC. As protein: CSASMSFIGGTQYF.

The chain couples TRBV5-1 to TRBJ2-2; TRBD1 aligns across 7 bases. Germline CDR1 SGHRS, CDR2 YFSETQ. V was pared by 0 bases and J by 5 bases, with 4 bases of the junction left unmatched. The CDR3 length is 15 residues. CDR3 in DNA: TGCGCCAGCAGCTTGGTACGACAGGGAACCGGGGAGCTGTTTTTT. Amino acids: CASSLVRQGTGELFF.

This clone was detected only once. The J gene is TRBJ2-4, the V gene TRBV6-5; TRBD2 matches at 10 bases. Per germline, CDR1 MNHEY and CDR2 SVGAGI. V lost 7 bases, J lost 5 bases, and 5 bases stayed unmatched. The CDR3 loop spans 14 amino acids. The CDR3 nucleotides are TGTGCCAGCAAGCGGGGGGGCGTGGAAAACATTCAGTACTTC. Its protein is CASKRGGVENIQYF.

V and J are TRBV15 and TRBJ1-2; 9 nucleotides match TRBD1. Losses at the gene ends were 1 base for V and 2 bases for J; bases not matched to a gene: 2. Germline CDR1 and CDR2: LNHNV and YYDKDF (reference sequence). CDR3 size: 15 residues. The CDR3 DNA reads as TGTGCCACCAGCAGAGCGACAGGGGGGAACTATGGCTACACCTTC. This codes for CATSRATGGNYGYTF.

The chain couples TRBV19 to TRBJ1-2; 12 bases match TRBD1. The germline V gene encodes CDR1 LNHDA and CDR2 SQIVND (reference sequence). The CDR3 is made up of 17 amino acids. With 5 bases clipped from V and 3 bases from J, the junction kept 10 bases outside the gene matches. As DNA, the CDR3 is TGTGCCAGTAGTGAAAGGGGACAGGGGGCGTTATACTATGGCTACACCTTC. Translated: CASSERGQGALYYGYTF.

The chain recombines TRBV14 with TRBJ2-6, with TRBD2 matching over 15 bases. After removal of 8 bases from V and 4 bases from J, the junction contained 12 bases not matched to a gene. Germline values: CDR1 SGHDN, CDR2 FVKESK. CDR3 length: 19 residues. CDR3 sequence reads: CASSTGLAGGTSGANVLTF. The DNA for the CDR3 is TGTGCCAGCTCAACCGGACTAGCGGGGGGGACCTCCGGGGCCAACGTCCTGACTTTC.

A remark on this clone: This CDR3 is also generated by other DNA sequences in the sample. The gene calls are TRBV2 and TRBJ1-5, with D possibly matching TRBD1 (6 bases). Trimming pared 5 bases from V and 4 bases from J, leaving 6 bases between. Germline CDR1 and CDR2: SNHLY and FYNNEI. This CDR3 spans 12 amino acids. The CDR3 coding sequence is TGTGCCAGCAGTACAGGGAATCAGCCCCAGCATTTT. Protein sequence: CASSTGNQPQHF. Complete variable domain (other parts from reference TRBV2 and TRBJ1-5): EPEVTQTPSHQVTQMGQEVILRCVPISNHLYFYWYRQILGQKVEFLVSFYNNEISEKSEIFDDQFSVERPDGSNFTLKIRSTKLEDSAMYFCASSTGNQPQHFGDGTRLSIL.

This clone has a single count. This chain connects TRBV27 to TRBJ2-5; 7 bases agree with TRBD1. The CDR3 sequence is 13 residues long. V shed 6 bases and J 1 base; nucleotides not matched to a gene: 2. Germline V gene lookup returns CDR1 MNHEY and CDR2 SMNVEV (reference sequence). The CDR3 is CASRGTAQETQYF. The CDR3 bases are TGTGCCAGCAGAGGGACAGCCCAAGAGACCCAGTACTTC.

The chain links TRBV11-2 to TRBJ1-3; D is perhaps TRBD1 (6 bases). The CDR3 is 17 amino acids. CDR1 SGHAT and CDR2 FQNNGV come from the germline V gene. Trimming stripped 2 bases from V and 1 base from J, with 15 bases between. The CDR3 is CASSLWLRGSSGNTIYF. The DNA for the CDR3 is TGTGCCAGCAGCTTATGGTTAAGGGGGAGTTCTGGAAACACCATATATTTT.

This chain connects TRBV5-5 to TRBJ2-1; D gene unclear. The CDR3 consists of 13 residues. The V end was cut by 0 bases, the J end by 4 bases, with 5 bases between. The V gene's germline CDR1 is SGHKS and CDR2 YYEKEE (reference sequence). For the CDR3, the DNA is TGTGCCAGCAGCTTGGATCAGTACAATGAGCAGTTCTTC. It encodes CASSLDQYNEQFF.

This clone was observed a single time. V is TRBV19 and J is TRBJ1-2; TRBD1 agrees at 7 bases. V was clipped by 4 bases and J by 7 bases; unmatched bases: 12. CDR3 length: 15 amino acids. Germline V gene lookup returns CDR1 LNHDA and CDR2 SQIVND (reference sequence). As DNA, the CDR3 is TGTGCCAGTAGTACAGCGAGCACAGGGGATTCTGGCTACACCTTC. Its protein is CASSTASTGDSGYTF. The full variable domain, its missing parts supplied by reference TRBV19 and TRBJ1-2, is DGGITQSPKYLFRKEGQNVTLSCEQNLNHDAMYWYRQDPGQGLRLIYYSQIVNDFQKGDIAEGYSVSREKKESFPLTVTSAQKNPTAFYLCASSTASTGDSGYTFGSGTRLTVV.

V and J are TRBV19 and TRBJ1-2, with 8 bases lining up with TRBD1. Per the germline V gene, CDR1 is LNHDA and CDR2 is SQIVND (reference sequence). The CDR3 has 15 residues. The V segment lost 3 bases and the J segment 4 bases; nucleotides outside the gene matches: 7. CDR3 loop: CASSIPTGGGYGYTF. The CDR3 nucleotides are TGTGCCAGTAGTATCCCAACAGGGGGTGGCTATGGCTACACCTTC.

J is TRBJ2-1 and V is TRBV5-1; TRBD2 is a possible D gene (5 bases). This CDR3 contains 15 residues. V dropped 3 bases and J dropped 0 bases, with 10 bases sitting between them. Germline V gene lookup returns CDR1 SGHRS and CDR2 YFSETQ. The DNA of the CDR3 is TGCGCCAGCAGCTCCGCGGGTAGCTCCTACAATGAGCAGTTCTTC. Translating it yields CASSSAGSSYNEQFF.

The chain has TRBV6-5 and TRBJ2-1; 13 bases line up with TRBD2. The trim removed 6 bases at V and 5 bases at J, leaving 4 bases unmatched. CDR3 length: 15 residues. CDR1 and CDR2 (germline): MNHEY, SVGAGI. The CDR3 DNA reads TGTGCCAGCAGCCGAGGGACTAGCGGGGACAATGAGCAGTTCTTC. It specifies CASSRGTSGDNEQFF.

The chain has TRBV7-8 and TRBJ1-5; D is ambiguous. Germline V lookup: CDR1 SGHVS, CDR2 FQNEAQ. V gave up 2 bases and J gave up 3 bases, with 17 bases separating them. The CDR3 sequence is 17 residues long. CDR3 loop: CASSLSYVYSINQPQHF. The CDR3 DNA is TGTGCCAGCAGCTTAAGTTACGTGTACAGTATCAATCAGCCCCAGCATTTT.

This clone has a handful of counts. The genes are TRBV4-1 and TRBJ1-4; D is undetermined. V gave up 0 bases and J gave up 4 bases, with 6 bases separating them. This CDR3 is 14 amino acids long. Germline V gene sequence: CDR1 MGHRA, CDR2 YSYEKL. The CDR3 loop is CASSQDPVNEKLFF. In DNA, the CDR3 is TGCGCCAGCAGCCAAGATCCAGTTAATGAAAAACTGTTTTTT.

The J gene is TRBJ2-5, the V gene TRBV7-2, with D perhaps matching TRBD2 (5 bases). CDR1 is SGHTA, CDR2 FQGNSA, per germline. V lost 2 bases to trimming and J lost 7 bases, with 14 bases between them. There are 14 residues in the CDR3. As DNA, the CDR3 is TGTGCCAGCAGCTTATTTGCACCCGAGGGGACCCAGTACTTC. This sequence encodes CASSLFAPEGTQYF.

The V call is TRBV6-5, the J call TRBJ2-2; weak D call: TRBD1 (5 bases). This CDR3 has 15 amino acids. Germline CDR1 is MNHEY and CDR2 is SVGAGI. Trimming left V 6 bases short and J 1 base short, with 12 bases between. CDR3 sequence (DNA): TGTGCCAGCAGCCCCGGTAGGGGGAACACCGGGGAGCTGTTTTTT. This sequence encodes CASSPGRGNTGELFF.